These 6 T cell receptor beta chains were all obtained from the same sample, sequenced in a study of blood T cell repertoires in COVID-19. Repertoires were generated with immunoSEQ multiplex PCR, while TCRdb's copy carries only in-frame clones and drops some. The table has tens of thousands of clones, around 83% seen once. The specimen sequenced was peripheral blood. The receptors derive from a human donor in a cohort sampled during active or convalescent COVID-19.

The rearrangement uses TRBV3-1 (or the pseudogene TRBV3-2) and TRBJ2-3; tentative D call: TRBD1 (5 bases). CDR3 length: 16 residues. Looked up from germline, CDR1 is LGHDT and CDR2 is YNNKEL (reference sequence). V lost 1 base, J lost 2 bases, and 13 bases lay in between. This CDR3 reads CASSQVNRSFTDTQYF. CDR3 coding DNA: TGTGCCAGCAGCCAAGTCAACAGGAGCTTCACAGATACGCAGTATTTT.

The CDR3, as DNA: TGTGCCAGCAGTTACCCGGAGGGGAACACTGAAGCTTTCTTT. It specifies CASSYPEGNTEAFF. This sequence joins TRBV6-6 and TRBJ1-1; D remains unclear. This CDR3 region has 14 residues. Trimming left V 2 bases short and J 1 base short, with 8 bases between. The germline V gene has CDR1 MNHNY and CDR2 SVGAGI (reference sequence).

The CDR3 sequence is CASSEAITGRGAFF. The CDR3 nucleotides are TGTGCCAGCAGTGAAGCGATTACGGGAAGGGGGGCTTTCTTT. The rearrangement uses TRBV6-1 and TRBJ1-1; a weak D match, TRBD1 (6 bases). V was trimmed by 0 bases and J by 11 bases, leaving 16 bases between them. The germline CDR1 and CDR2 sequences are MNHNS and SASEGT. The CDR3 length is 14 residues.

This clone was observed once. V usage is TRBV7-8 and J usage is TRBJ1-5; D might be TRBD1 (6 bases). CDR3 length: 16 residues. Trimming removed 4 bases from V and 0 bases from J, with 13 bases in between. Germline V CDR1 and CDR2: SGHVS, FQNEAQ. The CDR3 loop reads CASSYGQSDSNQPQHF. The CDR3 coding sequence is TGTGCCAGCAGCTACGGACAGTCAGATAGCAATCAGCCCCAGCATTTT.

The chain couples TRBV27 to TRBJ2-7; 9 nucleotides match TRBD2. Germline CDR1 and CDR2: MNHEY and SMNVEV (reference sequence). The CDR3 extends over 15 amino acids. J was trimmed by 6 bases and V by 4 bases; bases with no gene match: 10. DNA of the CDR3: TGTGCCAGCAGTTGGATTAGCGGGGGAGTGCTCGAGCAGTACTTC. Its protein is CASSWISGGVLEQYF.

The CDR3 protein is CASSPPVIGGSYEQYF. The CDR3 nucleotides are TGTGCCAGCAGCCCTCCGGTGATTGGAGGGTCCTACGAGCAGTACTTC. The chain carries TRBV3-1 (or the pseudogene TRBV3-2) and TRBJ2-7; D might be TRBD2 (6 bases). V lost 4 bases and J lost 1, with 17 bases in between. CDR3 length: 16 amino acids. CDR1 and CDR2 (germline): LGHDT, YNNKEL (reference sequence).